This T cell receptor beta chain was sequenced in a study of Ad26.COV2.S vaccination and SARS-CoV-2 variants. Sample treatment: about 20 received Ad26.COV2.S at low or high dose, single or two shots; about 5 received placebo; per-sample allocation not given. At day 63 after the first vaccine or placebo injection, samples were drawn. Expression of Wuhan-strain SARS-CoV-2 spike came from the Ad26 vector that formed the vaccine. Study outcomes and limitations: Vaccine recipients posted higher spike-specific TCR breadth than their placebo counterparts.

TCRdb's copy holds only in-frame clones and misses some; the assay was immunoSEQ multiplex PCR. Of about half a million clones listed, approximately 90% are singletons. V was clipped by 4 bases and J by 12 bases, with 13 bases between them. Germline loops: CDR1 MGHDK, CDR2 SYGVNS. The CDR3 extends over 12 amino acids. As for this clone: The target antigen is unknown.

The source of this sequence is a person between 18 and 60 years old who received the Ad26.COV2.S COVID-19 vaccine or a placebo. The chain joins TRBV25-1 to TRBJ2-1; D uncertain. The source was peripheral blood, collected in a trial of Ad26.COV2.S vaccine versus placebo. CDR3 protein: CASSAVLAGQFF. DNA of the CDR3: TGTGCCAGCAGTGCCGTACTGGCCGGGCAGTTCTTC.